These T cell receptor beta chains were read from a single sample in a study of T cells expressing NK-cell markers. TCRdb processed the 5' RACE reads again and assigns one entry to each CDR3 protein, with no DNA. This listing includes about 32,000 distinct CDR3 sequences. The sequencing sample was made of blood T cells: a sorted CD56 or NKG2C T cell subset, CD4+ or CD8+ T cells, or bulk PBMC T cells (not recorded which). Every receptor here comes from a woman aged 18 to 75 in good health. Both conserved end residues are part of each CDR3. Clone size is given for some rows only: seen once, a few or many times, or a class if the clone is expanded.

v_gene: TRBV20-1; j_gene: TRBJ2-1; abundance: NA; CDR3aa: CSASRVSGTGPHNEQFF
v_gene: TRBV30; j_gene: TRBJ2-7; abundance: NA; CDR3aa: CAWSRDSSYEQYF
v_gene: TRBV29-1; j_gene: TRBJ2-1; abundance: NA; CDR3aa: CSVERDRSYNEQFF
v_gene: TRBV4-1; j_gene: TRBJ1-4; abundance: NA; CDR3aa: CASSQDGDTGEKLFF
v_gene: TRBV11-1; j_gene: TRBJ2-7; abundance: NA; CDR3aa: CAPARGCSYEQYF
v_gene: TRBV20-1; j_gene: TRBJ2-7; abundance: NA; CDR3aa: CSAKGDTDYEQYF
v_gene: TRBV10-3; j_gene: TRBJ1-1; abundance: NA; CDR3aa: CAISGGTGAFF
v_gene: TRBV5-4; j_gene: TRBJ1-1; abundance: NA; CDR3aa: CASSFKQGVNTEAFF
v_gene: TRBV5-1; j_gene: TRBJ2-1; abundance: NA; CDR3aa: CASSPLGGPPHNEQFF
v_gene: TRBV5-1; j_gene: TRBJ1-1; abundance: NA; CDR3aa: CASSLVSQLNTEAFF
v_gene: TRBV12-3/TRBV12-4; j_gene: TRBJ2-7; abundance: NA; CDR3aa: CASSLGGQATYEQYF
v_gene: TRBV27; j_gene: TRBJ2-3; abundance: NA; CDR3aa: CASSYVADRGPDTQYF
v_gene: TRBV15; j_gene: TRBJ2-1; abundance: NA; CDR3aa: CATSRDRGGAYNEQFF
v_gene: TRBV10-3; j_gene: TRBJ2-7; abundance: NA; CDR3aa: CAISESQGGEQYF
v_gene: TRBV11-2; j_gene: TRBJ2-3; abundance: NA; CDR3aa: CASSFEGAGTDTQYF
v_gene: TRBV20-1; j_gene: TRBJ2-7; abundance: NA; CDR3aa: CSARVLAGERAEQYF
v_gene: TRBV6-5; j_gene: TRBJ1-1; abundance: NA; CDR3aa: CASSYRGSPEAFF
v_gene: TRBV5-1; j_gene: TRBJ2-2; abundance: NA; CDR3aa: CASSWGASGGANTGELFF
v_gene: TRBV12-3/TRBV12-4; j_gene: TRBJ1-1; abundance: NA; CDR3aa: CASSFALEVTFF
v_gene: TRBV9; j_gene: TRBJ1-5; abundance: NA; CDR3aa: CASSADSSNQPQHF
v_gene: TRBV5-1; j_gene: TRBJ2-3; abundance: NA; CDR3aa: CASSLAGTVTDTQYF
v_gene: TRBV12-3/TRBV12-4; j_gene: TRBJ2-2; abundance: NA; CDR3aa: CASSFGTAYTGELFF
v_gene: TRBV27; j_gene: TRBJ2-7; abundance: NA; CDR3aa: CASSQLLQTGVYYEQYF
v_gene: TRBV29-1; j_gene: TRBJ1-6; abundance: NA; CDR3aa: CSVKTGGSSPLHF
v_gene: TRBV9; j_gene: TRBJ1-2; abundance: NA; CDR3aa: CASSVITDYGYTF
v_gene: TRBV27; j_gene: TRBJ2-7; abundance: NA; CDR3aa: CASSLYPGSHEQYF
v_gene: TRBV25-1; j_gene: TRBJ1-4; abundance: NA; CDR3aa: CASSEDRREEKLFF
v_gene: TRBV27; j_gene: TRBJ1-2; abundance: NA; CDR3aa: CASSFVSQGAGNYGYTF
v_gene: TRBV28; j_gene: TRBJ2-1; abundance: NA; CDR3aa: CASSRPTSGYGPIYNEQFF
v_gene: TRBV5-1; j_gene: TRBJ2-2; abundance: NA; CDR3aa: CASSQSEATGELFF
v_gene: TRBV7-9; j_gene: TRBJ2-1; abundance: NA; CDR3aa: CASSLAGNRDNEQFF
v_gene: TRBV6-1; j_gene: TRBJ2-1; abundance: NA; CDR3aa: CASSDRAGTYNEQFF
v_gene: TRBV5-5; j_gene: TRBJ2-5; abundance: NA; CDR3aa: CASSSRSGRGRETQYF
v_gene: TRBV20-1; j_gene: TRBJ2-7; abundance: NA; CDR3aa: CSARDLAGVSYEQYF
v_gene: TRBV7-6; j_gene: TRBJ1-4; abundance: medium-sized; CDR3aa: CASSHLKTTNEKLFF
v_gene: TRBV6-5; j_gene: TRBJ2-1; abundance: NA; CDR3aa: CASSSREAGDFHNEQFF
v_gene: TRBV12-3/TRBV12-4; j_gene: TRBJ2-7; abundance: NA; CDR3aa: CASSLDRGPQFSHEQYF
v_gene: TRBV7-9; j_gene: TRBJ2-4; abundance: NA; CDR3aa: CASSLTRDIQYF
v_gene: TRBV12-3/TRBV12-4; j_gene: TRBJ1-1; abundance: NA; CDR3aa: CASSLTLGGTEAFF
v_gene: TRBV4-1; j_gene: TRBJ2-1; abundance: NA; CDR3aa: CASSLMGDNSYNEQFF
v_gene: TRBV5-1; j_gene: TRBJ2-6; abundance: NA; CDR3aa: CASSKDSGANVLTF
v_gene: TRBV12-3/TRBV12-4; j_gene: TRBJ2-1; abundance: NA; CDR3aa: CASSPPSAVSYNEQFF
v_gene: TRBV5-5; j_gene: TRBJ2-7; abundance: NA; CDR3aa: CASEVDRSSYEQYF
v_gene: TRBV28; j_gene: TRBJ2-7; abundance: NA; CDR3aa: CASGSMRTSRDEQYF
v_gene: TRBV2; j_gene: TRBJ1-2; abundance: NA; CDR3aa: CASSYAGAEGYTF
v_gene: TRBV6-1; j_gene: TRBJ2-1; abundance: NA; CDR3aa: CASSEHGSAGETYNEQFF
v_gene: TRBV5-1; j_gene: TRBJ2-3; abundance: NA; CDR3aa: CASSLERLRDTQYF